The 7 T cell receptor beta chains below all came from one sample that was sequenced in a study of radiotherapy plus CTLA-4 blockade in lung cancer. Sequencing used immunoSEQ multiplex PCR; TCRdb keeps in-frame clones, though not all of them. There are 55,000 to 65,000 clones in the sample; around 69% occur only once, and around 2.8% lies in the top ten. Sequencing used peripheral blood, obtained from a patient treated with radiotherapy plus ipilimumab. The receptor set was obtained from a human donor with non-small cell lung cancer who had a complete response to radiotherapy plus ipilimumab.

J is TRBJ2-6 and V is TRBV30, with D possibly TRBD2 on 5 matching bases. Trimming took off 3 bases at V and 3 bases at J, with 9 bases between the two ends. The CDR3 spans 14 residues. Looked up from germline, CDR1 is GTSNPN and CDR2 is SVGIG (reference sequence). The CDR3, as DNA: TGTGCCTGGAGAAGAGGGTTTGGGGCCAACGTCCTGACTTTC. It specifies CAWRRGFGANVLTF.

The chain is built from TRBV14 and TRBJ2-5; D call uncertain. The DNA end lines up better with TRBJ2-7; the J call may be wrong. The CDR3 loop spans 14 amino acids. Germline V gene data show CDR1 as SGHDN and CDR2 as FVKESK. The CDR3 protein is CASSHAMRRYEQYF. DNA for the CDR3: TGTGCCAGCAGCCATGCGATGCGAAGATACGAGCAGTACTTC.

The V call is TRBV6-5, the J call TRBJ1-2; the D gene is possibly TRBD1 (6 bases). Trimming shortened V by 5 bases and J by 2 bases, and 12 bases separated the two germline ends. The CDR3 loop spans 14 amino acids. Germline V gene data show CDR1 as MNHEY and CDR2 as SVGAGI. CDR3 DNA: TGTGCCAGCAGTAAACCGACAGGCAACTATGGCTACACCTTC. Translating it yields CASSKPTGNYGYTF.

CDR3 residues: CASSLVVGAQFF. The CDR3 region has the DNA TGTGCCAGCAGCTTAGTAGTGGGGGCACAGTTCTTC. The gene calls are TRBV7-9 and TRBJ2-1; D perhaps matches TRBD1 (6 bases). This CDR3 contains 12 residues. V was shortened by 1 base and J by 13 bases, with 11 bases between the two germline ends. Germline loops: CDR1 SEHNR, CDR2 FQNEAQ (reference sequence). Combining the CDR3 with reference TRBV7-9 and TRBJ2-1 gives the whole variable domain DTGVSQNPRHKITKRGQNVTFRCDPISEHNRLYWYRQTLGQGPEFLTYFQNEAQLEKSRLLSDRFSAERPKGSFSTLEIQRTEQGDSAMYLCASSLVVGAQFFGPGTRLTVL.

The CDR3 loop reads CASSLRENTEAFF. The CDR3 nucleotides are TGTGCCAGCAGCCTACGTGAGAACACTGAAGCTTTCTTT. V and J are TRBV11-2 and TRBJ1-1; D is unresolved. Germline lookup yields CDR1 SGHAT and CDR2 FQNNGV. The length of the CDR3 is 13 residues. V was clipped by 5 bases and J by 1 base, with 8 bases between them.

The chain couples TRBV27 to TRBJ2-3, with TRBD2 identical over 9 bases. The CDR3 covers 17 residues. Germline CDR1 MNHEY, CDR2 SMNVEV (reference sequence). V shed 5 bases, J shed 6 bases, and the junction held 15 bases outside the gene matches. In DNA, the CDR3 is TGTGCCAGCAGTCCATACCGGGGCAGCGGGGGGATGGATACGCAGTATTTT. Translating it yields CASSPYRGSGGMDTQYF.

This clone was recorded once. The rearrangement uses TRBV11-2 and TRBJ2-1, with D perhaps TRBD2 (7 bases). Trimming took 5 bases from V and 2 from J, leaving 19 bases between them. The CDR3 length is 17 residues. Germline V gene lookup returns CDR1 SGHAT and CDR2 FQNNGV. This chain's CDR3 is CASSPGGGGTTYNEQFF. DNA for the CDR3: TGTGCCAGCAGCCCGGGGGGCGGCGGGACAACCTACAATGAGCAGTTCTTC.